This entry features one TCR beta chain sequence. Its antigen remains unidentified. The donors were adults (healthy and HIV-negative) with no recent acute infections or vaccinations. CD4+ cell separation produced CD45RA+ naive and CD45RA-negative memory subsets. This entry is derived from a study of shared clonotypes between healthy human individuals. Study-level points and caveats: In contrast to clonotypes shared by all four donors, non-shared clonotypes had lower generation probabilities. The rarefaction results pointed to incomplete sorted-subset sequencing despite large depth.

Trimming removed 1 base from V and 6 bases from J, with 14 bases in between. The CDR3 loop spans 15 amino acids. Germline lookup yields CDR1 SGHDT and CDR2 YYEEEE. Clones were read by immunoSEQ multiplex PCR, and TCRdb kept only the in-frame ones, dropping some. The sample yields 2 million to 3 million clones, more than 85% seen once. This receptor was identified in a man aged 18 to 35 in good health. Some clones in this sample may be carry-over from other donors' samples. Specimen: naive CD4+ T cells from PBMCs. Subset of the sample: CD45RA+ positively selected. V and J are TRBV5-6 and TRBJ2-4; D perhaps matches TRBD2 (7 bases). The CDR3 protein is CASSLRGGAGNIQYF. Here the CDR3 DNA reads TGTGCCAGCAGCTTGCGCGGGGGCGCGGGAAACATTCAGTACTTC.